These 23 T cell receptor beta chains came from one sample sequenced in a study of shared clonotypes between healthy human individuals. Here immunoSEQ multiplex PCR was the method, and the copy in TCRdb shows in-frame clones only, minus some. The sample contains about 520,000 clones, about 96% of which appear only once. The specimen sequenced was naive CD4+ T cells sorted from blood. The subset was: CD45RA+ positively selected. The receptors originated from a woman aged 25 to 45 in good health.

CDR3 nucleotides: TGTGCCAGCAGGATTAGGGGGACGATCCTCTCCTACGAGCAGTACTTC. This gives the protein CASRIRGTILSYEQYF. The chain couples TRBV12-1 to TRBJ2-7; the listed D gene, TRBD1, was not tested against the DNA. TRBV12-1 is shown as a pseudogene. The CDR3 totals 16 residues.

The chain links TRBV27 to TRBJ2-1, with 9 bases fitting TRBD1. Germline V gene lookup returns CDR1 MNHEY and CDR2 SMNVEV (reference sequence). With V trimmed by 6 bases and J by 7 bases, 4 bases remained unmatched. The CDR3 totals 13 residues. CDR3: CASSSTGGNEQFF. CDR3 DNA sequence: TGTGCCAGCAGCTCGACAGGGGGGAATGAGCAGTTCTTC.

CDR3 in DNA: TGTGCCAGCAGTTTTCTGTCTAGCGGCCCCTACGAGCAGTACTTC. It yields the protein CASSFLSSGPYEQYF. The chain is built from TRBV27 and TRBJ2-7; 7 nucleotides match TRBD2. Germline lookup yields CDR1 MNHEY and CDR2 SMNVEV (reference sequence). The ends lost 3 bases at V and 2 bases at J; junction bases unmatched: 7. The CDR3 covers 15 residues.

J is TRBJ2-5 and V is TRBV11-3, with 10 bases aligning to TRBD2. Per the germline V gene, CDR1 is SGHNT and CDR2 is YENEEA. This CDR3 region has 16 residues. V was pared by 1 base and J by 5 bases, with 7 bases of the junction left unmatched. The CDR3 DNA reads as TGTGCCAGCAGCTTAGGCCGAGCGGGAGGGGTTGAGACCCAGTACTTC. This sequence encodes CASSLGRAGGVETQYF.

This chain links TRBV5-4 with TRBJ2-5; D is unresolved. V was clipped by 0 bases and J by 2 bases, with 8 bases between them. The germline gives CDR1 SGHNT, CDR2 YYREEE (reference sequence). CDR3 length equals 14 residues. As DNA, the CDR3 is TGTGCCAGCAGCTTGGGTCTCCTACAAGAGACCCAGTACTTC. Translation: CASSLGLLQETQYF. Full variable domain (missing parts from reference TRBV5-4 and TRBJ2-5): ETGVTQSPTHLIKTRGQQVTLRCSSQSGHNTVSWYQQALGQGPQFIFQYYREEENGRGNFPPRFSGLQFPNYSSELNVNALELDDSALYLCASSLGLLQETQYFGPGTRLLVL.

Concerning this clone itself: Other DNA sequences in this sample translate to the same CDR3. As DNA, the CDR3 is TGTGCCAGCTCACCACGGCAGGGACAAGAGACCCAGTACTTC. This translates into CASSPRQGQETQYF. V is TRBV18 and J is TRBJ2-5, with D perhaps matching TRBD1 (5 bases). The CDR3 loop spans 14 amino acids. Germline CDR1 reads KGHSH; CDR2 reads LQKENI. The ends were cut back, 1 base at V and 2 bases at J, with 8 bases in the middle.

V usage is TRBV19 and J usage is TRBJ2-3; no clear D. Per the germline V gene, CDR1 is LNHDA and CDR2 is SQIVND (reference sequence). The ends were cut back, 7 bases at V and 6 bases at J, with 14 bases in the middle. CDR3 length: 13 amino acids. The CDR3 protein is CASKGTYGDTQYF. DNA for the CDR3: TGTGCCAGTAAAGGAACTTACGGGGATACGCAGTATTTT.

The J gene is TRBJ2-6, the V gene TRBV5-1; D unclear. The CDR3 is 16 residues long. CDR1 and CDR2 (germline): SGHRS, YFSETQ. Deletions cut 3 bases from V and 3 bases from J, with 13 bases between. The CDR3: CASSSFGPGGANVLTF. DNA for the CDR3: TGCGCCAGCAGCTCCTTTGGTCCTGGTGGGGCCAACGTCCTGACTTTC.

V and J are TRBV5-1 and TRBJ1-2, with no clear D. Germline V gives CDR1 SGHRS, CDR2 YFSETQ. Trimming stripped 2 bases from V and 3 bases from J, with 11 bases between. This CDR3 is built from 14 residues. The CDR3 nucleotides read TGCGCCAGCAGCTTCCTACCAAGGGACTATGGCTACACCTTC. Translating it yields CASSFLPRDYGYTF.

This sequence joins TRBV7-9 and TRBJ1-2; weak D call: TRBD1 (6 bases). Germline CDR1 reads SEHNR; CDR2 reads FQNEAQ (reference sequence). The CDR3 spans 14 residues. Trimming removed 4 bases from V and 2 bases from J, with 11 bases in between. CDR3 coding DNA: TGTGCCAGCAGCTCCCGGGACACAAACTATGGCTACACCTTC. It translates to CASSSRDTNYGYTF. Supplemented by reference TRBV7-9 and TRBJ1-2, the full variable domain reads DTGVSQNPRHKITKRGQNVTFRCDPISEHNRLYWYRQTLGQGPEFLTYFQNEAQLEKSRLLSDRFSAERPKGSFSTLEIQRTEQGDSAMYLCASSSRDTNYGYTFGSGTRLTVV.

V usage is TRBV16 and J usage is TRBJ2-7, with TRBD1 as a possible D gene (6 bases). CDR3 length equals 16 residues. The V gene's germline CDR1 is KGHSY and CDR2 FQNENV. V lost 2 bases to trimming and J lost 4 bases, with 18 bases between them. The CDR3 spells CASSQTYRAKIYEQYF. DNA of the CDR3: TGTGCCAGCAGCCAAACCTACAGGGCCAAGATTTACGAGCAGTACTTC.

The chain links TRBV7-9 to TRBJ2-1; 7 bases align to TRBD2. V was pared by 5 bases and J by 0 bases, with 10 bases of the junction left unmatched. There are 17 residues in the CDR3. Looked up from germline, CDR1 is SEHNR and CDR2 is FQNEAQ (reference sequence). CDR3 DNA sequence: TGTGCCAGCAGCCCCCACCTAGCGGAGAGCTCCTACAATGAGCAGTTCTTC. Translation gives CASSPHLAESSYNEQFF. Full variable domain (remainder filled in from reference TRBV7-9 and TRBJ2-1): DTGVSQNPRHKITKRGQNVTFRCDPISEHNRLYWYRQTLGQGPEFLTYFQNEAQLEKSRLLSDRFSAERPKGSFSTLEIQRTEQGDSAMYLCASSPHLAESSYNEQFFGPGTRLTVL.

This sequence joins TRBV19 and TRBJ1-1; D perhaps matches TRBD1 (5 bases). CDR3 length equals 15 residues. V was clipped by 1 base and J by 4 bases, with 13 bases between them. Looked up from germline, CDR1 is LNHDA and CDR2 is SQIVND (reference sequence). CDR3 DNA sequence: TGTGCCAGTAGTATAGTAGGGGAGTGGGGCACTGAAGCTTTCTTT. Translating gives CASSIVGEWGTEAFF.

The chain combines TRBV7-9 with TRBJ1-1; TRBD1 agrees at 7 bases. CDR3 size: 13 residues. CDR1 is SEHNR and CDR2 is FQNEAQ in the germline V gene (reference sequence). With 1 base clipped from V and 7 bases from J, the junction kept 3 bases outside the gene matches. The CDR3 spells CASSLGGTVEAFF. CDR3 in DNA: TGTGCCAGCAGCTTAGGGGGGACAGTTGAAGCTTTCTTT.

The chain employs TRBV5-4 and TRBJ2-7; no clear D. Trimming cost V 0 bases and J 1 base, with 5 bases left between them. CDR1 and CDR2 (germline): SGHNT, YYREEE (reference sequence). The CDR3 is made up of 13 amino acids. The CDR3 DNA is TGTGCCAGCAGCTTGGTAGCATCCTACGAGCAGTACTTC. The encoded protein is CASSLVASYEQYF.

The V and J genes are TRBV5-1 and TRBJ2-5; 7 bases fit TRBD1. Germline loops: CDR1 SGHRS, CDR2 YFSETQ. This CDR3 comprises 16 residues. With V trimmed by 4 bases and J by 4 bases, 13 bases remained unmatched. The CDR3 DNA is TGCGCCAGCAGCCTCTTGAGGGACAGAAGGGGAGAGACCCAGTACTTC. It specifies CASSLLRDRRGETQYF.

The rearrangement links TRBV10-3 to TRBJ2-7; the D gene is possibly TRBD1 (6 bases). Trimming took 4 bases from V and 5 from J, leaving 12 bases between them. Per germline, CDR1 ENHRY and CDR2 SYGVKD. The CDR3 is 13 amino acids. CDR3 sequence: CAISGDRSDEQYF. The CDR3 DNA reads TGTGCCATCAGTGGAGACAGGTCCGACGAGCAGTACTTC.

The genes are TRBV19 and TRBJ1-6, with D unclear. Germline CDR1 reads LNHDA; CDR2 reads SQIVND (reference sequence). This CDR3 has 15 residues. The ends were cut back, 8 bases at V and 1 base at J, with 12 bases in the middle. The CDR3 DNA reads as TGTGCCAGTTCTAAGGCCGCGTCCTATAATTCACCCCTCCACTTT. Its protein product is CASSKAASYNSPLHF.

This rearrangement joins TRBV25-1 to TRBJ1-1; D possibly corresponds to TRBD1 (6 bases). The CDR3 runs 13 residues. Trimming cost V 4 bases and J 6 bases, with 12 bases left between them. The germline gives CDR1 MGHDK, CDR2 SYGVNS. The DNA of the CDR3 is TGTGCCAGCAGTGTGCGCAGGGGCGCTGAAGCTTTCTTT. Its protein product is CASSVRRGAEAFF. The whole variable domain, remainder taken from reference TRBV25-1 and TRBJ1-1, is EADIYQTPRYLVIGTGKKITLECSQTMGHDKMYWYQQDPGMELHLIHYSYGVNSTEKGDLSSESTVSRIRTEHFPLTLESARPSHTSQYLCASSVRRGAEAFFGQGTRLTVV.

V usage is TRBV2 and J usage is TRBJ2-2, with 10 bases aligning to TRBD2. The CDR3 is made up of 16 amino acids. V lost 5 bases, J lost 0 bases, and 3 bases stayed unmatched. Germline lookup yields CDR1 SNHLY and CDR2 FYNNEI. The CDR3 DNA reads as TGTGCCAGCAGTTGGACTAGCGGAGCGAACACCGGGGAGCTGTTTTTT. Its protein is CASSWTSGANTGELFF.

The count of this clone is one. The same CDR3 can be traced to other DNA sequences in this sample. The chain combines TRBV11-2 with TRBJ1-1, with D hard to call. The germline V gene encodes CDR1 SGHAT and CDR2 FQNNGV. The CDR3 is 13 amino acids. V shed 3 bases and J shed 1 base, with 6 bases lying between them. As DNA, the CDR3 is TGTGCCAGCAGCTTGGGCGGGAACACTGAAGCTTTCTTT. This encodes CASSLGGNTEAFF.

V gene TRBV28 combines with J gene TRBJ2-5; perhaps TRBD2 as D (5 bases). CDR3 length equals 13 residues. Germline V lookup: CDR1 MDHEN, CDR2 SYDVKM. The ends were cut back, 3 bases at V and 4 bases at J, with 9 bases in the middle. CDR3 DNA: TGTGCCAGCAGTTTGTCGGGGAGAGAGACCCAGTACTTC. Translated: CASSLSGRETQYF.

The chain combines TRBV6-5 with TRBJ1-3; possibly TRBD1 for D (5 bases). Germline loops: CDR1 MNHEY, CDR2 SVGAGI. Trimming shortened V by 8 bases and J by 2 bases, and 13 bases separated the two germline ends. CDR3 size: 14 residues. The CDR3 DNA reads as TGTGCCAGCGCACCGGGACGTCCTGGAAACACCATATATTTT. Translating it yields CASAPGRPGNTIYF.